These 9 T cell receptor beta chains were all obtained from the same sample, sequenced in a study of T cell repertoires in cytomegalovirus infection. Their antigens are not known. Using its own MiXCR run on the reads, TCRdb lists one record per CDR3 protein. The sample carries tens of thousands of distinct CDR3 sequences, 20% to 25% recorded once. The sequenced sample consisted of PBMCs, sequenced either directly or after in vitro stimulation (not recorded which). The receptors stem from a human donor in good health (CMV status not recorded). Some clones in this sample may be carry-over from other donors' samples.

This clonotype has just a few counts. V is TRBV7-9 and J is TRBJ2-1; 8 bases map to TRBD1. Trimming cost V 5 bases and J 9 bases; bases outside gene matches: 9. Germline loops: CDR1 SEHNR, CDR2 FQNEAQ (reference sequence). The CDR3 has 14 residues. CDR3 sequence: CASSRTDRGSEQFF. The CDR3, as DNA: TGTGCCAGCAGCCGAACAGACAGGGGTAGTGAGCAGTTCTTC.

There are many counts of this clonotype. The V and J genes are TRBV7-8 and TRBJ2-3; the match to TRBD2 covers 7 bases. V shed 3 bases and J 6 bases; nucleotides not matched to a gene: 6. CDR1 is SGHVS and CDR2 is FQNEAQ in the germline V gene. The CDR3 spans 14 residues. DNA for the CDR3: TGTGCCAGCAGCTTTTTGCGGGAGCCGGATACGCAGTATTTT. This codes for CASSFLREPDTQYF.

V and J are TRBV27 and TRBJ1-5, with D possibly matching TRBD1 (5 bases). Germline values: CDR1 MNHEY, CDR2 SMNVEV (reference sequence). There are 14 residues in the CDR3. The V gene lost 6 bases and the J gene lost 9 bases, with 18 bases spanning the gap. The CDR3 sequence is CASSSGTVVLPQHF. Here the CDR3 DNA reads TGTGCCAGCAGCTCCGGGACGGTCGTTTTGCCCCAGCATTTT.

This clonotype was observed once. With a much larger clone just one base away, this may be a read error. The chain recombines TRBV7-2 with TRBJ2-7; maybe TRBD1 (6 bases). The CDR3 has 13 residues. Germline loops: CDR1 SGHTA, CDR2 FQGNSA. The CDR3 loop is CASSFDRNYGQYF. The CDR3 bases are TGTGCCAGCAGCTTCGACAGGAACTACGGGCAGTACTTC.

In this sample, this clonotype turned up a few times. The chain couples TRBV6-6 to TRBJ2-1; TRBD1 might be the D (5 bases). V lost 5 bases and J lost 0, with 8 bases in between. This CDR3 spans 14 amino acids. Germline V CDR1 and CDR2: MNHNY, SVGAGI (reference sequence). CDR3 in DNA: TGTGCCAGCAGTCCGGACATCTCCTACAATGAGCAGTTCTTC. This gives the protein CASSPDISYNEQFF.

The V gene is TRBV6-6, the J gene TRBJ1-4; D might be TRBD1 (6 bases). V was cut by 8 bases and J by 8 bases, with 21 bases left in between. Germline V gene sequence: CDR1 MNHNY, CDR2 SVGAGI (reference sequence). The CDR3 loop spans 15 amino acids. CDR3 region: CASSGTPYGGEKLFF. The CDR3 DNA reads TGTGCCAGCTCCGGGACCCCCTATGGGGGCGAAAAACTGTTTTTT.

This clonotype has a handful of counts. This chain connects TRBV29-1 to TRBJ2-7; no clear D. In germline, CDR1 is SQVTM, CDR2 ANQGSEA. This CDR3 region has 12 residues. The ends were cut back, 3 bases at V and 2 bases at J, with 8 bases in the middle. The DNA of the CDR3 is TGCAGCGTTGAGTCGCCTACCTACGAGCAGTACTTC. Amino acid sequence: CSVESPTYEQYF.

The chain combines TRBV6-1 with TRBJ1-5, with D possibly TRBD1 on 6 matching bases. The CDR3 sequence is 15 residues long. CDR1 is MNHNS and CDR2 is SASEGT in the germline V gene. Trimming shortened V by 2 bases and J by 7 bases, and 15 bases separated the two germline ends. The DNA of the CDR3 is TGTGCCAGCAGTGAATGGGCAGGGGACACGCAGCCCCAGCATTTT. This gives the protein CASSEWAGDTQPQHF.

This clonotype was detected ten times or more. The CDR3 bases are TGTGCCAGCAGCCCCACCGGGGGGCCAGATACGCAGTATTTT. It codes for CASSPTGGPDTQYF. This rearrangement joins TRBV12-3 or TRBV12-4 to TRBJ2-3; D is perhaps TRBD2 (7 bases). The CDR3 totals 14 residues. Trimming pared 6 bases from V and 4 bases from J, leaving 14 bases between.